The 13 T cell receptor beta chains listed next were all sequenced from one sample in a study of circulating CD8 cells and anti-PD-1 response in melanoma. Using approximately 16 ng of total RNA, TCR libraries were made with the QIAseq Immune Repertoire TCR panel. TCRdb called the reads again in MiXCR, with one record for every CDR3 protein. The table lists 590 or so distinct CDR3 sequences, about 9.5% of them singletons, with 27% in the top ten. Four subsets defined by PD-1 and/or TIGIT were sorted from live CD3+CD8+TCRalphabeta+ cells. The specimen comprised CD8+ T cells from PBMCs, sampled at baseline or after one month of anti-PD-1 therapy (not recorded which). Receptor source: a human donor with melanoma.

This clonotype is medium-sized within its sample. CDR3 loop: CASAGLARSADTQYF. The CDR3 region has the DNA TGTGCCAGCGCCGGACTAGCGAGAAGCGCAGATACGCAGTATTTT. The rearrangement links TRBV2 to TRBJ2-3, with 9 positions matching TRBD2. The CDR3 has 15 amino acids. CDR1 is SNHLY, CDR2 FYNNEI, per germline. J was trimmed by 4 bases and V by 8 bases; bases with no gene match: 10.

Sample share makes this clonotype large. The V call is TRBV4-1, the J call TRBJ2-5, with 8 nucleotides matching TRBD1. This CDR3 contains 15 residues. Germline V lookup: CDR1 MGHRA, CDR2 YSYEKL. V lost 0 bases, J lost 7 bases, and 7 bases stayed unmatched. Here the CDR3 DNA reads TGCGCCAGCAGCCAAGAGACAGGGGCCTTAGGGACCCAGTACTTC. Residues: CASSQETGALGTQYF.

Sample share makes this clonotype large (0.1 to 1%). The chain couples TRBV20-1 to TRBJ1-5, with D perhaps matching TRBD1 (5 bases). Germline CDR1 DFQATT, CDR2 SNEGSKA (reference sequence). The CDR3 has 14 amino acids. The V and J ends lost 0 bases and 6 bases respectively, with 12 bases between them. CDR3 bases: TGCAGTGCTAGAGATACGACAGAGGGTCAGCCCCAGCATTTT. Its protein is CSARDTTEGQPQHF.

This clonotype is termed large (0.1 to 1%). The chain combines TRBV30 with TRBJ2-3; 10 bases are a match to TRBD2. The CDR3 length is 15 residues. V lost 7 bases, J lost 2 bases, and 9 bases stayed unmatched. Germline V gene data show CDR1 as GTSNPN and CDR2 as SVGIG (reference sequence). The CDR3 bases are TGTGCCTCCTGGCCAGCGGGGGGGACCACAGATACGCAGTATTTT. This translates into CASWPAGGTTDTQYF.

The chain combines TRBV19 with TRBJ2-7, with D possibly TRBD2 on 5 matching bases. The CDR3 is made up of 13 amino acids. Trimming removed 6 bases from V and 3 bases from J, with 12 bases in between. Germline V gene sequence: CDR1 LNHDA, CDR2 SQIVND (reference sequence). DNA for the CDR3: TGTGCCAGTAGCCTCACTAGGGACTACGAGCAGTACTTC. Amino acids: CASSLTRDYEQYF. Looking up the rest from reference TRBV19 and TRBJ2-7 gives the full variable domain: DGGITQSPKYLFRKEGQNVTLSCEQNLNHDAMYWYRQDPGQGLRLIYYSQIVNDFQKGDIAEGYSVSREKKESFPLTVTSAQKNPTAFYLCASSLTRDYEQYFGPGTRLTVT.

This clonotype is labeled as medium-sized. This chain joins TRBV25-1 and TRBJ2-1; the match to TRBD2 covers 8 bases. From germline, CDR1 is MGHDK and CDR2 SYGVNS. J was trimmed by 7 bases and V by 4 bases; bases with no gene match: 3. The CDR3 runs to 13 residues. CDR3 sequence reads: CASSGPGGNEQFF. DNA for the CDR3: TGTGCCAGCAGTGGACCGGGGGGGAATGAGCAGTTCTTC.

This clonotype counts as medium-sized. This sequence joins TRBV29-1 and TRBJ2-2; 9 positions match TRBD1. The V segment lost 4 bases and the J segment 7 bases; nucleotides outside the gene matches: 7. Germline values: CDR1 SQVTM, CDR2 ANQGSEA. CDR3 size: 14 residues. The CDR3 DNA is TGCAGCGTTGTCTCGACAGGGGGAATCGGGGAGCTGTTTTTT. Its translation: CSVVSTGGIGELFF.

This clonotype was counted a few times. This rearrangement joins TRBV29-1 to TRBJ2-2; D is tentatively TRBD1 or TRBD2 (7 bases each). Germline CDR1 and CDR2: SQVTM and ANQGSEA. V lost 2 bases, J lost 4 bases, and 23 bases lay in between. This CDR3 is built from 18 residues. The CDR3 region has the DNA TGCAGCGTTGAATGGCTGGGAGGGGGCGGAACGAGCACCGGGGAGCTGTTTTTT. Translation gives CSVEWLGGGGTSTGELFF.

In its sample, this clonotype ranks as large. The chain uses TRBV29-1 and TRBJ2-3, with D perhaps matching TRBD2 (6 bases). Germline values: CDR1 SQVTM, CDR2 ANQGSEA. Between the trimmed V and J ends, which lost 7 bases and 2 bases, there was a span of 28 bases. This CDR3 has 18 amino acids. The CDR3 spells CSARMLGGSEGYTDTQYF. CDR3 sequence (DNA): TGCAGCGCCCGGATGTTGGGAGGCTCGGAGGGGTACACAGATACGCAGTATTTT.

Sample share makes this clonotype large. This chain joins TRBV28 and TRBJ2-1; D gene uncertain. Germline V CDR1 and CDR2: MDHEN, SYDVKM. This CDR3 has 15 amino acids. The germline V and J ends were trimmed by 3 bases and 0 bases, with 9 bases remaining between them. The chain's CDR3 is CASSFGRSSYNEQFF. CDR3 sequence (DNA): TGTGCCAGCAGTTTCGGTCGGAGCTCCTACAATGAGCAGTTCTTC.

This clonotype counts as medium-sized. The rearrangement uses TRBV28 and TRBJ1-5, with 9 bases aligning to TRBD1. The V gene end was trimmed by 3 bases and the J gene end by 4 bases; junction bases not matched to a gene: 4. This CDR3 is built from 15 residues. Looked up from germline, CDR1 is MDHEN and CDR2 is SYDVKM. The CDR3 protein is CASSFPGQGNQPQHF. CDR3 DNA: TGTGCCAGCAGTTTCCCGGGACAGGGTAATCAGCCCCAGCATTTT.

This chain joins TRBV20-1 and TRBJ2-1; 14 nucleotides align to TRBD2. This CDR3 contains 16 residues. Germline CDR1 is DFQATT and CDR2 is SNEGSKA (reference sequence). The V gene end was trimmed by 5 bases and the J gene end by 5 bases; junction bases not matched to a gene: 8. The CDR3 sequence is CSAPATSGGDHNEQFF. The CDR3, as DNA: TGCAGTGCTCCCGCGACTAGCGGGGGGGACCACAATGAGCAGTTCTTC.

By sample share, this clonotype is medium-sized (0.01 to 0.1%). The CDR3 nucleotides are TGTGCCAGCAGCTTGGCCCCGGCTAGCGGCCCCTTAATGGATACGCAGTATTTT. Protein sequence: CASSLAPASGPLMDTQYF. The chain couples TRBV5-4 to TRBJ2-3; 7 bases are a match to TRBD2. The V gene's germline CDR1 is SGHNT and CDR2 YYREEE (reference sequence). The V gene end was trimmed by 0 bases and the J gene end by 6 bases; junction bases not matched to a gene: 16. This CDR3 is 18 amino acids long.